What follows are 32 T cell receptor beta chains derived from one specimen sequenced in a study of OX40 agonist ivuxolimab in advanced cancers. This table comes from immunoSEQ multiplex PCR, and its TCRdb copy is limited to in-frame clones, with some not included. Here the sample spans tens of thousands of clones, 85% to 90% being singletons. The input for sequencing was CD4+ or CD8+ T cells sorted from blood, taken in a trial of the OX40 agonist ivuxolimab. These TCRs come from an adult with an advanced solid tumor such as melanoma, head and neck, liver or kidney cancer.

The V gene is TRBV5-5, the J gene TRBJ2-1; no clear D gene. The CDR3 has 12 amino acids. Germline CDR1 SGHKS, CDR2 YYEKEE (reference sequence). Trimming stripped 1 base from V and 9 bases from J, with 8 bases between. Written as DNA, the CDR3 is TGTGCCAGCAGCTTGACGGGTGGTGAGCAGTTCTTC. It yields the protein CASSLTGGEQFF.

This chain connects TRBV14 to TRBJ2-3; 16 bases are shared with TRBD2. The CDR3 totals 18 residues. In germline, CDR1 is SGHDN, CDR2 FVKESK. V lost 3 bases to trimming and J lost 7 bases; unmatched junction nucleotides: 10. The CDR3 nucleotides read TGTGCCAGCAGCCATGGTCCGGGACTAGCGGGGGGGCAAAATACGCAGTATTTT. Amino acids: CASSHGPGLAGGQNTQYF.

The CDR3 here is CASSLDTGYEQYF. The DNA for the CDR3 is TGTGCCAGCAGCTTAGACACCGGCTACGAGCAGTACTTC. This rearrangement joins TRBV7-9 to TRBJ2-7; D ambiguous. The V gene's germline CDR1 is SEHNR and CDR2 FQNEAQ (reference sequence). The CDR3 consists of 13 residues. V was cut by 1 base and J by 3 bases, with 7 bases left in between.

The chain couples TRBV30 to TRBJ2-7; 12 nucleotides line up with TRBD1. CDR3 length: 16 amino acids. V dropped 3 bases and J dropped 4; count of bases not matched to a gene: 10. Germline V lookup: CDR1 GTSNPN, CDR2 SVGIG (reference sequence). CDR3 amino acids: CAWRPTAGQGAYEQYF. CDR3 DNA: TGTGCCTGGAGACCCACGGCGGGACAGGGGGCTTACGAGCAGTACTTC.

V usage is TRBV19 and J usage is TRBJ2-3, with 9 nucleotides matching TRBD2. CDR1 is LNHDA and CDR2 is SQIVND in the germline V gene (reference sequence). This CDR3 region has 14 residues. V lost 7 bases, J lost 5 bases, and 7 bases stayed unmatched. CDR3 sequence (DNA): TGTGCCAGTACCCCTCTAGCGGGACTAGATACGCAGTATTTT. Protein product: CASTPLAGLDTQYF. The full variable domain, completed using reference TRBV19 and TRBJ2-3, is DGGITQSPKYLFRKEGQNVTLSCEQNLNHDAMYWYRQDPGQGLRLIYYSQIVNDFQKGDIAEGYSVSREKKESFPLTVTSAQKNPTAFYLCASTPLAGLDTQYFGPGTRLTVL.

This clone has a handful of counts. V gene TRBV7-9 combines with J gene TRBJ2-7; D unresolved. The germline V and J ends were trimmed by 2 bases and 5 bases, with 10 bases remaining between them. Germline CDR1 and CDR2: SEHNR and FQNEAQ (reference sequence). This CDR3 has 13 amino acids. CDR3 sequence: CASSLYGTDEQYF. The DNA of the CDR3 is TGTGCCAGCAGCTTATATGGCACGGACGAGCAGTACTTC.

V gene TRBV5-4 combines with J gene TRBJ2-1, with TRBD1 matching over 8 bases. The germline gives CDR1 SGHNT, CDR2 YYREEE (reference sequence). The ends lost 4 bases at V and 3 bases at J; junction bases unmatched: 3. This CDR3 region has 14 residues. This chain's CDR3 is CASSRDRLYNEQFF. CDR3 in DNA: TGTGCCAGCAGCCGGGACAGGCTCTACAATGAGCAGTTCTTC.

V and J are TRBV6-4 and TRBJ2-1, with TRBD2 matching over 12 bases. This CDR3 contains 15 residues. Germline values: CDR1 MRHNA, CDR2 SNTAGT. Unmatched junction bases numbered 0, after V lost 0 bases and J lost 6 bases. The CDR3 spells CASSDSTSGSNEQFF. The CDR3 nucleotides are TGTGCCAGCAGTGACTCGACTAGCGGGAGCAATGAGCAGTTCTTC.

V is TRBV30 and J is TRBJ2-2; 12 bases are shared with TRBD2. The CDR3 has 19 amino acids. Germline CDR1 GTSNPN, CDR2 SVGIG (reference sequence). The trim removed 0 bases at V and 3 bases at J, leaving 11 bases unmatched. The CDR3 nucleotides read TGTGCCTGGAGTGTAGGGACTAGCGGGCGTAAGGGTTACACCGGGGAGCTGTTTTTT. Translation gives CAWSVGTSGRKGYTGELFF.

Written as DNA, the CDR3 is TGTGCAAGTCGCTTAAGGTTCGTCGGGCCCGAGTATGGCTACACCTTC. Protein product: CASRLRFVGPEYGYTF. This chain links TRBV12-2 with TRBJ1-2. TRBV12-2 is described as a pseudogene. CDR3 length equals 16 residues.

The J gene is TRBJ1-1, the V gene TRBV5-1; 9 nucleotides match TRBD1. The CDR3 runs to 17 residues. V lost 2 bases, J lost 3 bases, and 11 bases stayed unmatched. Looked up from germline, CDR1 is SGHRS and CDR2 is YFSETQ. DNA of the CDR3: TGCGCCAGCAGCTTAGGGACAGGGATATCGTTTTACACTGAAGCTTTCTTT. Translated: CASSLGTGISFYTEAFF. The full variable domain, in which reference TRBV5-1 and TRBJ1-1 provide the parts outside the CDR3, is KAGVTQTPRYLIKTRGQQVTLSCSPISGHRSVSWYQQTPGQGLQFLFEYFSETQRNKGNFPGRFSGRQFSNSRSEMNVSTLELGDSALYLCASSLGTGISFYTEAFFGQGTRLTVV.

This chain uses TRBV28 with TRBJ2-7; 14 positions agree with TRBD2. The length of the CDR3 is 14 residues. The V and J ends lost 7 bases and 2 bases, in that order; junction bases with no gene match: 1. CDR1 and CDR2 from the germline V gene are MDHEN and SYDVKM. The CDR3 region is CASTGLAGAYEQYF. CDR3 DNA: TGTGCCAGCACGGGACTAGCGGGAGCCTACGAGCAGTACTTC.

The chain combines TRBV2 with TRBJ2-1; the match to TRBD2 covers 7 bases. The germline gives CDR1 SNHLY, CDR2 FYNNEI. J was trimmed by 12 bases and V by 6 bases; bases with no gene match: 8. CDR3 size: 12 residues. The CDR3 protein is CASSFGGLGQFF. DNA for the CDR3: TGTGCCAGCAGCTTCGGGGGGTTAGGGCAGTTCTTC.

This chain joins TRBV27 and TRBJ2-7; D possibly matches TRBD1 or TRBD2 (6 bases each). Per the germline V gene, CDR1 is MNHEY and CDR2 is SMNVEV (reference sequence). CDR3 length: 14 residues. The ends were cut back, 4 bases at V and 3 bases at J, with 13 bases in the middle. CDR3 in amino acids: CASSWVGGSYEQYF. CDR3 in DNA: TGTGCCAGCAGTTGGGTGGGGGGCAGCTACGAGCAGTACTTC.

V gene TRBV14 combines with J gene TRBJ2-2, with a possible D match to TRBD1 (6 bases). V was pared by 1 base and J by 3 bases, with 12 bases between. The germline gives CDR1 SGHDN, CDR2 FVKESK. This CDR3 is built from 16 residues. The chain's CDR3 is CASSQGWGLDTGELFF. CDR3 bases: TGTGCCAGCAGCCAAGGGTGGGGGCTTGACACCGGGGAGCTGTTTTTT.

The V and J genes are TRBV2 and TRBJ2-7; either TRBD1 or TRBD2 may fit D (5 bases each). CDR3 length: 14 residues. Trimming took 2 bases from V and 4 from J, leaving 12 bases between them. Germline V gene data show CDR1 as SNHLY and CDR2 as FYNNEI. The CDR3 sequence: CASSELGTDYEQYF. In DNA form, the CDR3 reads TGTGCCAGCAGTGAATTGGGGACGGATTACGAGCAGTACTTC.

This clone was seen a single time. The rearrangement uses TRBV5-6 and TRBJ1-1; D possibly corresponds to TRBD1 (6 bases). V lost 2 bases, J lost 6 bases, and 14 bases lay in between. CDR3 length equals 14 residues. Germline assignment: CDR1 SGHDT and CDR2 YYEEEE. CDR3 loop: CASSFGGREAEAFF. The DNA for the CDR3 is TGTGCCAGCAGCTTTGGGGGGCGCGAGGCTGAAGCTTTCTTT. Filled out from reference TRBV5-6 and TRBJ1-1, the complete variable domain reads DAGVTQSPTHLIKTRGQQVTLRCSPKSGHDTVSWYQQALGQGPQFIFQYYEEEERQRGNFPDRFSGHQFPNYSSELNVNALLLGDSALYLCASSFGGREAEAFFGQGTRLTVV.

This rearrangement joins TRBV5-1 to TRBJ2-5; 8 positions match TRBD1. The end of the DNA fits TRBJ2-7 better, so the J call may be wrong. The germline gives CDR1 SGHRS, CDR2 YFSETQ. The CDR3 covers 15 residues. CDR3 sequence (DNA): TGCGCCAGCAGCTTGGGACAGGGGCTCGAGGACGAGCAGTACTTC. Its translation: CASSLGQGLEDEQYF.

The chain's CDR3 is CATSASWENYGGYTF. In DNA, the CDR3 is TGTGCCACCAGCGCCAGCTGGGAGAACTATGGCGGCTACACCTTC. This rearrangement joins TRBV15 to TRBJ1-2; the D is unclear. V was pared by 5 bases and J by 8 bases, with 21 bases between. Per germline, CDR1 LNHNV and CDR2 YYDKDF (reference sequence). This CDR3 has 15 amino acids.

V gene TRBV5-1 combines with J gene TRBJ1-2; D unresolved. Per germline, CDR1 SGHRS and CDR2 YFSETQ. The V end lost 2 bases, the J end lost 0 bases, and 14 bases lay between the germline ends. The CDR3 contains 16 residues. The CDR3 region has the DNA TGCGCCAGCAGCTTAACCCTGGCCGGGTCTAACTATGGCTACACCTTC. Translation: CASSLTLAGSNYGYTF.

The sample holds one count of this clone. DNA for the CDR3: TGTGCCAGCAGCTTAGCAGGGAGCTCCTATAATTCACCCCTCCACTTT. It encodes CASSLAGSSYNSPLHF. The chain links TRBV13 to TRBJ1-6; a possible D gene is TRBD1 (5 bases). V was shortened by 1 base and J by 0 bases, with 7 bases between the two germline ends. The CDR3 contains 16 residues. CDR1 is PRHDT and CDR2 is FYEKMQ in the germline V gene (reference sequence).

The chain joins TRBV9 to TRBJ2-7; 7 bases are a match to TRBD1. Germline V gene lookup returns CDR1 SGDLS and CDR2 YYNGEE. Losses at the gene ends were 3 bases for V and 0 bases for J; bases not matched to a gene: 9. This CDR3 is built from 16 residues. The chain's CDR3 is CASSGRQGSPSYEQYF. The CDR3 region has the DNA TGTGCCAGCAGCGGGAGACAGGGTTCCCCCTCCTACGAGCAGTACTTC. The entire variable domain, with the rest obtained from reference TRBV9 and TRBJ2-7, is as follows: DSGVTQTPKHLITATGQRVTLRCSPRSGDLSVYWYQQSLDQGLQFLIQYYNGEERAKGNILERFSAQQFPDLHSELNLSSLELGDSALYFCASSGRQGSPSYEQYFGPGTRLTVT.

This CDR3 is CASSGEFLQGGTFF. The CDR3 DNA sequence: TGTGCCAGCAGCGGCGAGTTCTTACAGGGTGGAACTTTCTTT. This chain uses TRBV2 with TRBJ1-1; perhaps TRBD1 as D (6 bases). This CDR3 comprises 14 residues. The germline V gene encodes CDR1 SNHLY and CDR2 FYNNEI. The V and J ends lost 6 bases and 12 bases respectively, with 23 bases between them.

The V and J genes are TRBV19 and TRBJ2-1; D ambiguous. There are 15 residues in the CDR3. Germline assignment: CDR1 LNHDA and CDR2 SQIVND (reference sequence). V shed 3 bases and J shed 2 bases, with 11 bases lying between them. CDR3 sequence (DNA): TGTGCCAGTAGTATTAGTTTACCGGCCTACAATGAGCAGTTCTTC. Translation gives CASSISLPAYNEQFF.

The rearrangement joins TRBV19 to TRBJ2-2; either TRBD1 or TRBD2 may fit D (5 bases each). Germline CDR1 and CDR2: LNHDA and SQIVND (reference sequence). V was trimmed by 10 bases and J by 4 bases, leaving 13 bases between them. The CDR3 runs 13 residues. Written as DNA, the CDR3 is TGTGCCATGCGGCCAGGGAGCACCGGGGAGCTGTTTTTT. Protein product: CAMRPGSTGELFF.

A remark on this clone: The germline gene is not matched at one end of the junction; a read error may be the cause. In DNA, the CDR3 is TGTGCCAGCAGCTTGGAGGGCAGGGTGGTTGGCTACACCTTC. This codes for CASSLEGRVVGYTF. The rearrangement links TRBV5-3 to TRBJ1-2; D perhaps matches TRBD1 (5 bases). TRBV5-3 is assigned to the ORF class and has an uncertain function. The CDR3 consists of 14 residues.

V usage is TRBV2 and J usage is TRBJ2-1; TRBD1 aligns across 8 bases. Germline V gene data show CDR1 as SNHLY and CDR2 as FYNNEI. V gave up 4 bases and J gave up 8 bases; unmatched junction bases: 10. This CDR3 spans 15 amino acids. The CDR3 DNA reads as TGTGCCAGCAGTGTCCCCACAGGGGGGAAAGATGAGCAGTTCTTC. Translation: CASSVPTGGKDEQFF.

This clone was seen only a few times. In nucleotides, the CDR3 is TGTGCCAGTAGTTCGATCAGGGGGGCGAACACCGGGGAGCTGTTTTTT. Amino acid sequence: CASSSIRGANTGELFF. The rearrangement uses TRBV19 and TRBJ2-2; D may be TRBD1 (7 bases). V lost 5 bases to trimming and J lost 0 bases, with 13 bases between them. Germline V gives CDR1 LNHDA, CDR2 SQIVND (reference sequence). The CDR3 sequence is 16 residues long.

The chain is built from TRBV27 and TRBJ2-7; D might be TRBD1 (6 bases). CDR3 size: 14 residues. V was shortened by 1 base and J by 2 bases, with 9 bases between the two germline ends. Germline CDR1 reads MNHEY; CDR2 reads SMNVEV (reference sequence). The CDR3 is CASSLWAGAYEQYF. The DNA of the CDR3 is TGTGCCAGCAGTTTATGGGCAGGGGCCTACGAGCAGTACTTC.

The chain links TRBV2 to TRBJ1-1; 10 nucleotides align to TRBD1. Trimming took 5 bases from V and 2 from J; bases not matched to a gene: 5. The CDR3 has 15 residues. Looked up from germline, CDR1 is SNHLY and CDR2 is FYNNEI. The CDR3 region is CASSTGTGANTEAFF. The CDR3 region has the DNA TGTGCCAGCAGTACCGGGACAGGGGCCAACACTGAAGCTTTCTTT.

This clone has only one observation. The chain combines TRBV10-3 with TRBJ1-1, with D maybe TRBD1 (6 bases). The V end lost 3 bases, the J end lost 1 base, and 12 bases lay between the germline ends. The CDR3 is 15 amino acids. Germline CDR1 and CDR2: ENHRY and SYGVKD. CDR3 region: CAISDRKTGNTEAFF. The CDR3 nucleotides are TGTGCCATCAGTGACAGGAAGACAGGGAACACTGAAGCTTTCTTT.

V usage is TRBV4-2 and J usage is TRBJ2-1, with 7 bases identical to TRBD2. The CDR3 has 17 amino acids. J was trimmed by 0 bases and V by 3 bases; bases with no gene match: 8. Germline V CDR1 and CDR2: LGHNA, YNFKEQ. Here the CDR3 DNA reads TGTGCCAGCAGCCAGCAACTAGCGTCGAGCTCCTACAATGAGCAGTTCTTC. It is translated as CASSQQLASSSYNEQFF.